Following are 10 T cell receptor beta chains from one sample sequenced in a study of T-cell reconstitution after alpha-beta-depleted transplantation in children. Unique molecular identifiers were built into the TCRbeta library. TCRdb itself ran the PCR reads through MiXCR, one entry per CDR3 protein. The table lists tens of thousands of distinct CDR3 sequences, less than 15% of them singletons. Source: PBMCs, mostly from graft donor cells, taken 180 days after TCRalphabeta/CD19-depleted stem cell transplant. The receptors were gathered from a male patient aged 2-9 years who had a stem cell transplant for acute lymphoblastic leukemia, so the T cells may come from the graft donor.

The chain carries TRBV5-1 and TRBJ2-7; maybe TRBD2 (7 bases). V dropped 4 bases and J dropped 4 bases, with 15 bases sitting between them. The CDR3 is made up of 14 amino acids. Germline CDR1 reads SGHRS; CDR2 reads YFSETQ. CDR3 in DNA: TGCGCCAGCAGCAAGGGGGGGGTTCAATACGAGCAGTACTTC. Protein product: CASSKGGVQYEQYF.

The CDR3, as DNA: TGTGCCAGCATTTCTGGAAACACCATATATTTT. Protein: CASISGNTIYF. The chain employs TRBV7-9 and TRBJ1-3; D is uncertain. V lost 7 bases, J lost 1 base, and 2 bases lay in between. Per germline, CDR1 SEHNR and CDR2 FQNEAQ (reference sequence). This CDR3 is built from 11 residues.

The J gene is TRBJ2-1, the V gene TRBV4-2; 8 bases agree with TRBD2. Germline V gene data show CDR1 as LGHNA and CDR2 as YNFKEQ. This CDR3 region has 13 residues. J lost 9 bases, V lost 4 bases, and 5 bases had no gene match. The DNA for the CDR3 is TGTGCCAGCAGCCCTCGTCGGGAGGGTGAGCAGTTCTTC. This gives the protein CASSPRREGEQFF.

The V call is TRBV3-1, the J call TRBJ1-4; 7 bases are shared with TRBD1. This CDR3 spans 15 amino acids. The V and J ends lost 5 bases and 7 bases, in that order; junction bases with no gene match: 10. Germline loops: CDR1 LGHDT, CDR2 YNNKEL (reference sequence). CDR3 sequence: CASSWTGTEGEKLFF. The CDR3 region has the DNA TGTGCCAGCAGCTGGACCGGGACAGAGGGTGAAAAACTGTTTTTT.

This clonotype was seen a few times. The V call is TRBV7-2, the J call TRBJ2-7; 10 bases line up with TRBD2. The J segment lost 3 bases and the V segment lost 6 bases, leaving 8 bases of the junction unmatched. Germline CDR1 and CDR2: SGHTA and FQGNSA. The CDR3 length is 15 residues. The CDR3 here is CASRVSSGRSYEQYF. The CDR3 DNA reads TGTGCCAGCAGGGTATCTAGCGGGAGAAGCTACGAGCAGTACTTC.

This CDR3 is CASSLAVSPRPQETQYF. Written as DNA, the CDR3 is TGCGCCAGCAGCTTGGCCGTAAGCCCCAGGCCCCAAGAGACCCAGTACTTC. The chain is built from TRBV5-1 and TRBJ2-5; D remains unclear. The V and J ends lost 0 bases and 1 base respectively, with 16 bases between them. CDR1 SGHRS and CDR2 YFSETQ come from the germline V gene. The CDR3 is made up of 17 amino acids.

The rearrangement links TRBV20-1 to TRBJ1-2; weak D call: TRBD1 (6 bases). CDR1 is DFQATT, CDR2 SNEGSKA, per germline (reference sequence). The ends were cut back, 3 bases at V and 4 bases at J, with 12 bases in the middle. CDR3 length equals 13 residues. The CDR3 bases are TGCAGTGCTAGGTCCACAGGGCTCTATGGCTACACCTTC. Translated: CSARSTGLYGYTF.

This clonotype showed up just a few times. CDR3 sequence: CASSYLSNQPQHF. Here the CDR3 DNA reads TGTGCCAGCAGTTATCTTAGCAATCAGCCCCAGCATTTT. The V and J genes are TRBV12-3 or TRBV12-4 and TRBJ1-5; D not resolved. V lost 4 bases and J 0 bases, leaving 4 bases between the germline ends. This CDR3 has 13 residues.

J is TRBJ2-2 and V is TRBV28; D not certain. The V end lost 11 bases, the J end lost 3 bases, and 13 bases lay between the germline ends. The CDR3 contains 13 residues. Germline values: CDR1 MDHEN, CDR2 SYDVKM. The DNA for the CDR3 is TGTGCCGCATCGGGCCAATACACCGGGGAGCTGTTTTTT. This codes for CAASGQYTGELFF.

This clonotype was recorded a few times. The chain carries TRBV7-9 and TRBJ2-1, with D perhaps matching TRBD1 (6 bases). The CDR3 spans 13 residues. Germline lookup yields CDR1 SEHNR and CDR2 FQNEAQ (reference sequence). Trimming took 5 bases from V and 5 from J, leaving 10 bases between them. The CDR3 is CASSTGQHNEQFF. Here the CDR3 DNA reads TGTGCCAGCAGCACTGGACAGCACAATGAGCAGTTCTTC. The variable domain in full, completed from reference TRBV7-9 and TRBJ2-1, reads DTGVSQNPRHKITKRGQNVTFRCDPISEHNRLYWYRQTLGQGPEFLTYFQNEAQLEKSRLLSDRFSAERPKGSFSTLEIQRTEQGDSAMYLCASSTGQHNEQFFGPGTRLTVL.